A selection of T cell receptor beta chains follows, all from one sample in a study of blood T cell repertoires in COVID-19. Generated by immunoSEQ multiplex PCR, the TCRdb table keeps only in-frame clones and is missing some. The sample contains tens of thousands of clones, about 83% of which appear only once. What was sequenced was peripheral blood. These TCRs come from a man aged 65 to 85 with acute or convalescent COVID-19. Each CDR3 is given with its conserved first and last residue. Not every row has a clone size; where given, it reads once, few, many or a size class.

clone size,V gene,CDR3 length,CDR3 protein
.,TRBV15,15,CATSRVGAVNTEAFF
.,TRBV10-3,13,CAISLPGTYEQYF
.,TRBV7-9,13,CATPGQGYYGYTF
.,TRBV5-1,15,CASSTGSGDTDTQYF
once,TRBV7-3,15,CASSLNAPGNTEAFF
.,TRBV10-2,14,CASRPPGGNEKLFF
.,TRBV5-6,13,CASSLQGTQPQHF
.,TRBV19,15,CASSGGAVSNQPQHF
few,TRBV10-1,14,CASRQAECSYEQYF
.,TRBV7-3,15,CASSAGTANYNEQFF
few,TRBV18,13,CASTPRGADEAFF
.,TRBV4-2,16,CASSHTRLAGAYEQYF
.,TRBV7-2,14,CASSVSVWATEAFF
.,TRBV28,11,CASRLLNEQYF
.,TRBV7-9,10,CASKGNEQFF
.,TRBV6-6,14,CASIPGASGNTIYF
.,TRBV6-5,15,CASSPSGDSNQPQHF
.,TRBV12-3/TRBV12-4,12,CASSTGKQPQHF
.,TRBV24-1,16,CATSDPVAGAQPLQFF
.,TRBV27,13,CASSLMGGREQYF
.,TRBV19,16,CASNDRQASSGNTIYF
once,TRBV19,15,CASSTSQGLENIQYF
.,TRBV5-1,17,CASSALPGQGSGGLLFF
.,TRBV7-2,15,CASSFSGTGHQPQHF
.,TRBV3-1/TRBV3-2,16,CASSLRGGRVTDTQYF
few,TRBV6-4,14,CASSDSGGAGELFF
few,TRBV7-9,15,CASSSRNAMNTEAFF
.,TRBV5-1,15,CASSLLGQNNEKLFF
few,TRBV5-4,14,CASSSYDSREKLFF
.,TRBV3-1/TRBV3-2,19,CASSQDSRGRLSGANVLTF
.,TRBV18,17,CASSPNLRGGGNQPQHF
.,TRBV27,16,CASSLSGTGRNSPLHF
.,TRBV3-1/TRBV3-2,12,CASSRQGTEAFF
.,TRBV5-1,17,CASPREGAVLAKNIQYF
once,TRBV6-2/TRBV6-3,15,CASSWTGINTGELFF
.,TRBV3-1/TRBV3-2,14,CASSQGTGGGKLFF
.,TRBV5-1,14,CASSLEGDKVGPYF
.,TRBV3-1/TRBV3-2,15,CASSQGVVGNQPQHF
.,TRBV11-2,14,CASRIKPRGGEQYF
.,TRBV24-1,15,CATSEGQGSTDTQYF
.,TRBV30,15,CAWSRPRGANYGYTF
.,TRBV2,15,CASKEDRGPYNEQFF
.,TRBV5-1,15,CASSLGAGDTYGYTF
.,TRBV5-1,14,CASGLWTGRETQYF
.,TRBV28,14,CASRQQGEGETQYF
.,TRBV5-1,16,CASSFPGQGYTGELFF
.,TRBV6-2/TRBV6-3,15,CASSSTGSSYNEQFF
.,TRBV3-1/TRBV3-2,15,CASSQVVHQTDTQYF
.,TRBV9,15,CASSVAGDRAETQYF
.,TRBV5-4,13,CASSSDSIYEQYF